The 3 T cell receptor beta chains reported below all come from one sample, sequenced in a study of blood T cell repertoires in COVID-19. Measured with immunoSEQ multiplex PCR; TCRdb has only the in-frame clones, and not every one. The table includes 81,000 or so clones, about 83% detected once. Material: peripheral blood. The receptors originated from a man aged 45 to 65 with active COVID-19.

The chain uses TRBV12-3 or TRBV12-4 and TRBJ1-1; no clear D gene. With 7 bases removed from V and 5 bases from J, the gap between germline ends came to 8 bases. The CDR3 sequence is 11 residues long. CDR3 DNA: TGTGCCAGCATGACGGGGACTGAAGCTTTCTTT. Residues: CASMTGTEAFF.

This rearrangement joins TRBV13 to TRBJ2-5; TRBD2 is a possible D gene (6 bases). CDR3 length: 13 residues. The germline V gene encodes CDR1 PRHDT and CDR2 FYEKMQ (reference sequence). Trimming cost V 1 base and J 7 bases, with 10 bases left between them. The CDR3 region has the DNA TGTGCCAGCAGCTTAGTCGGGAGATGGACCCAGTACTTC. Its protein product is CASSLVGRWTQYF.

The chain carries TRBV28 and TRBJ2-4; tentative D call: TRBD2 (5 bases). V dropped 8 bases and J dropped 6 bases, with 11 bases sitting between them. Per the germline V gene, CDR1 is MDHEN and CDR2 is SYDVKM. CDR3 length: 12 amino acids. The CDR3 sequence: CASPQRGNIQYF. CDR3 in DNA: TGTGCCAGCCCCCAACGGGGAAACATTCAGTACTTC.